This entry features one TCR beta chain sequence. Its antigen is unknown. This record comes from a study of OX40 agonist ivuxolimab in advanced cancers. Whole-study context: In this cohort, patients received ivuxolimab, an agonistic anti-OX40 (CD134) antibody. Participants, approximately 80% male, averaged 60 years of age, ranging from about 23 to 90. Prior checkpoint blockade (anti-PD-1, anti-PD-L1 or anti-CTLA-4) was permitted; approximately 41% had it.

Whole-study findings and limits: Doses of 0.1 to 3.0 mg/kg were accompanied by clonal expansion of CD4+ and CD8+ blood T cells by week 6.

Measured with immunoSEQ multiplex PCR; TCRdb has only the in-frame clones, and not every one. The sample has some 60,000 clones; under 95% are singletons. V lost 2 bases to trimming and J lost 4 bases, with 4 bases between them. CDR3 length: 12 amino acids. CDR1 is SGHTS and CDR2 is YDEGEE in the germline V gene. This TCR derives from an adult with an advanced solid tumor such as melanoma, head and neck, liver or kidney cancer. The sequenced sample was CD4+ or CD8+ T cells sorted from blood, obtained in a trial of the OX40 agonist ivuxolimab. The V and J genes are TRBV5-8 and TRBJ1-5, with D unclear. The CDR3 here is CASSFLNQPQHF. In DNA, the CDR3 is TGTGCCAGCAGCTTCCTTAATCAGCCCCAGCATTTT.